Listed below are T cell receptor beta chains from one sample, sequenced in a study of T cell clonotyping in hematopoietic cell transplantation. The data were produced by immunoSEQ multiplex PCR, yet TCRdb's version contains in-frame clones alone and is incomplete. The sample shows around 5,200 clones, around 70% of them seen only once. The sample consisted of PBMCs, taken 180 days after allogeneic stem cell transplant. The receptors here all came from a male patient between 45 and 60 years old who had an allogeneic stem cell transplant from an unrelated donor, so the T cells may come from the graft donor. Some clones in this sample may be carry-over from other donors' samples. CDR3s include the opening cysteine and the closing phenylalanine or tryptophan. A D gene is named only where the DNA matches it firmly. Clone sizes are given selectively: once, few, many, or a class where the clone is expanded.

11 TRBJ2-3 - TRBV2 - CASSPGPPGYF TGTGCCAGCAGCCCCGGGCCCCCTGGGTATTTT
16 TRBJ1-2 - TRBV2 - CASRLSGTSWGCGYTF TGTGCCAGCAGACTCTCCGGGACATCGTGGGGCTGTGGCTACACCTTC
14 TRBJ2-7 - TRBV11-3 TRBD2 CASSLASGAYEQYF TGTGCCAGCAGCCTGGCTAGCGGCGCATACGAGCAGTACTTC
15 TRBJ1-2 - TRBV4-1 TRBD1 CASSQDNRGERGYTF TGCGCCAGCAGCCAGGACAACAGGGGAGAGAGGGGCTACACCTTC
19 TRBJ1-2 - TRBV4-1 TRBD1 CASSQDLGSGQGRRGGYTF TGCGCCAGCAGCCAAGATCTTGGGAGTGGACAGGGGAGAAGAGGAGGCTACACCTTC
15 TRBJ1-5 few TRBV9 - CASSVAGNSNQPQHF TGTGCCAGCAGCGTAGCGGGGAACAGCAATCAGCCCCAGCATTTT
15 TRBJ1-2 - TRBV5-1 - CASSLFVEHASGYTF TGCGCCAGCAGCTTGTTCGTCGAACATGCTTCTGGCTACACCTTC
11 TRBJ2-5 - TRBV5-8 - CASSVEETQYF TGTGCCAGCAGCGTAGAAGAGACCCAGTACTTC
13 TRBJ1-4 once TRBV30 - CAWAPGVGEKLFF TGTGCCTGGGCACCCGGGGTGGGTGAAAAACTGTTTTTT
13 TRBJ1-4 - TRBV6-5 - CASSRQGNEKLFF TGTGCCAGCAGTCGACAAGGGAATGAAAAACTGTTTTTT
13 TRBJ1-5 - TRBV7-9 - CASSFGRNQPQHF TGTGCCAGCAGCTTTGGACGCAATCAGCCCCAGCATTTT
15 TRBJ1-4 few TRBV27 - CASSPWAGNNEKLFF TGTGCCAGCAGTCCGTGGGCGGGGAATAATGAAAAACTGTTTTTT
15 TRBJ2-6 - TRBV6-5 - CASRTQSSGANVLTF TGTGCCAGCAGGACACAGAGCTCTGGGGCCAACGTCCTGACTTTC
14 TRBJ1-4 - TRBV4-2 - CASSQVTDNEKLFF TGTGCCAGCAGCCAAGTAACAGATAATGAAAAACTGTTTTTT
15 TRBJ1-2 - TRBV6-6 - CASSYSEAGEGGYTF TGTGCCAGCAGTTACTCTGAAGCAGGGGAAGGGGGCTACACCTTC
16 TRBJ1-3 - TRBV5-1 TRBD1 CASSLETGGFGNTIYF TGCGCCAGCAGCTTGGAGACAGGGGGCTTCGGAAACACCATATATTTT
14 TRBJ1-6 few TRBV4-1 - CASSQVAVDSPLHF TGCGCCAGCAGCCAAGTAGCAGTGGATTCACCCCTCCACTTT
16 TRBJ1-1 - TRBV5-1 TRBD1 CASSAQTGVGATEAFF TGCGCCAGCAGCGCCCAGACAGGGGTGGGTGCCACTGAAGCTTTCTTT
13 TRBJ2-7 - TRBV5-6 - CASSLGQNYEQYF TGTGCCAGCAGCTTGGGACAGAACTACGAGCAGTACTTC
15 TRBJ1-1 - TRBV4-3 TRBD1 CASSQGGTGHFEAFF TGCGCCAGCAGCCAAGGGGGGACAGGCCATTTTGAAGCTTTCTTT
13 TRBJ2-5 - TRBV29-1 - CSVGQGYQETQYF TGCAGCGTTGGTCAAGGGTACCAAGAGACCCAGTACTTC
13 TRBJ1-1 - TRBV2 - CASSGVSDTEAFF TGTGCCAGCAGTGGGGTCTCTGACACTGAAGCTTTCTTT
16 TRBJ1-1 - TRBV7-9 - CASRGLLDRVNTEAFF TGTGCCAGCAGGGGTTTACTGGACAGAGTTAACACTGAAGCTTTCTTT
15 TRBJ2-7 medium-sized TRBV5-4 TRBD1 CASSETGGAFPEQYF TGTGCCAGCAGCGAAACAGGGGGCGCGTTCCCCGAGCAGTACTTC
15 TRBJ1-2 - TRBV14 - CASSQARGAIYGYTF TGTGCCAGCAGCCAAGCAAGGGGGGCGATCTATGGCTACACCTTC
12 TRBJ2-3 once TRBV2 - CASAYRSDTQYF TGTGCCAGCGCCTACAGGTCAGATACGCAGTATTTT
16 TRBJ2-5 - TRBV6-1 TRBD2 CASSELAGGPQETQYF TGTGCCAGCAGTGAACTAGCGGGGGGCCCACAAGAGACCCAGTACTTC
13 TRBJ2-7 - TRBV11-2 - CASSLERVNEQYF TGTGCCAGCAGCTTAGAAAGGGTGAACGAGCAGTACTTC
13 TRBJ2-7 - TRBV7-2 - CASSLQINYEQYF TGTGCCAGCAGCTTACAGATTAACTACGAGCAGTACTTC
13 TRBJ2-1 once TRBV6-5 - CASSYSKGFEQFF TGTGCCAGCAGTTACTCGAAAGGCTTCGAGCAGTTCTTC
15 TRBJ1-1 few TRBV6-5 - CATVGSGLAGTEAFF TGTGCCACTGTGGGCTCAGGGTTGGCGGGGACTGAAGCTTTCTTT
16 TRBJ2-7 medium-sized TRBV2 TRBD1 CASSELGQLAGLEQYF TGTGCCAGCAGTGAATTGGGACAGCTAGCCGGCCTCGAGCAGTACTTC
14 TRBJ2-1 - TRBV5-8 TRBD2 CASSFSGGDNEQFF TGTGCCAGCAGCTTTAGCGGGGGGGACAATGAGCAGTTCTTC
15 TRBJ1-2 - TRBV9 - CASSVEPRGVYGYTF TGTGCCAGCAGCGTAGAACCGAGGGGAGTCTATGGCTACACCTTC
15 TRBJ2-7 - TRBV5-4 TRBD1 CASSGWTGGLNEQYF TGTGCCAGCAGCGGCTGGACAGGGGGTCTTAACGAGCAGTACTTC
13 TRBJ1-4 - TRBV28 - CASSKGGGSELFF TGTGCCAGCAGTAAAGGTGGGGGGTCTGAACTGTTTTTT
16 TRBJ2-1 few TRBV7-9 TRBD2 CASSLAGGGAYNEQFF TGTGCCAGCAGCTTAGCTGGCGGGGGGGCCTACAATGAGCAGTTCTTC
12 TRBJ1-5 - TRBV2 - CASSDYGQPQHF TGTGCCAGCAGTGATTACGGTCAGCCCCAGCATTTT
14 TRBJ2-7 few TRBV5-1 TRBD1 CASSLTGTAYEQYF TGCGCCAGCAGCTTGACCGGGACAGCCTACGAGCAGTACTTC
12 TRBJ1-2 - TRBV7-8 - CASSWQGRGYTF TGTGCCAGCAGCTGGCAGGGACGTGGCTACACCTTC
13 TRBJ1-2 - TRBV30 - CAWSAGRLYGYTF TGTGCCTGGAGTGCGGGGCGCCTCTATGGCTACACCTTC
12 TRBJ2-2 - TRBV10-3 - CAISAVSGELFF TGTGCCATCAGTGCCGTGTCCGGGGAGCTGTTTTTT
15 TRBJ2-3 once TRBV13 TRBD2 CASRLAGGPTDTQYF TGTGCCAGCAGACTAGCGGGAGGACCCACAGATACGCAGTATTTT
12 TRBJ2-5 - TRBV5-1 TRBD1 CASGQAKETQYF TGCGCCAGCGGACAGGCTAAAGAGACCCAGTACTTC
12 TRBJ2-7 - TRBV5-1 - CASSLGRGEQYF TGCGCCAGCAGCTTGGGACGTGGGGAGCAGTACTTC
12 TRBJ1-1 - TRBV10-3 - CAISEMNTEAFF TGTGCCATCAGTGAGATGAACACTGAAGCTTTCTTT
16 TRBJ2-7 few TRBV6-6 - CASSYSIRDIPGEQYF TGTGCCAGCAGTTACTCTATACGGGACATTCCTGGCGAGCAGTACTTC
14 TRBJ2-7 - TRBV5-6 - CASSLPRPPYEQYF TGTGCCAGCAGCCTCCCCAGGCCTCCCTACGAGCAGTACTTC
16 TRBJ1-4 - TRBV28 TRBD1 CASSFGLTGGNEKLFF TGTGCCAGCAGTTTCGGACTGACAGGGGGTAATGAAAAACTGTTTTTT
15 TRBJ1-1 - TRBV7-2 - CASSLGPLTEPEAFF TGTGCCAGCAGCTTAGGGCCTTTGACAGAGCCTGAAGCTTTCTTT
15 TRBJ2-1 - TRBV5-4 - CASSPDRPTYNEQFF TGTGCCAGCAGCCCAGACAGGCCCACCTACAATGAGCAGTTCTTC